This T cell receptor (beta chain) stems from a study of blood T cell repertoires in COVID-19. The V gene lost 3 bases and the J gene lost 5 bases, with 15 bases spanning the gap. From germline, CDR1 is LNHDA and CDR2 SQIVND (reference sequence). This CDR3 spans 15 amino acids. The method was immunoSEQ multiplex PCR; TCRdb's version includes in-frame clones alone and lacks a portion of them. The sample includes around 220,000 clones, around 84% of them seen just once. The specimen sequenced was peripheral blood. The source is a man aged 25 to 40 with active or convalescent COVID-19. The rearrangement joins TRBV19 to TRBJ2-3; weak D call: TRBD2 (6 bases). The CDR3 coding sequence is TGTGCCAGTAGTATCGTGTCGGGAGTCGGAGATACGCAGTATTTT. It specifies CASSIVSGVGDTQYF.